The present TCR beta chain was sequenced within a study of blood T cell repertoires in COVID-19. Study background: Collection of acute and convalescent COVID-19 samples took place in the United States, Italy and Spain.

Seattle's enrolled individuals joined amid active infection and were then monitored longitudinally. The CDR3 is made up of 11 amino acids. The V gene end was trimmed by 1 base and the J gene end by 12 bases; junction bases not matched to a gene: 4. Germline-derived CDR1 and CDR2 are DFQATT and SNEGSKA (reference sequence). In the authors' workflow: Cell counts per sample came from amplifying reference gene primers. Produced via immunoSEQ multiplex PCR; TCRdb's table is partial and in-frame only. The V and J calls and clone size were taken over from that table, and D and trimming were inferred from the DNA. In the table there are about 170,000 clones, less than 85% of which are singletons.

This receptor was identified in a woman between 35 and 50 years old with COVID-19, enrolled during active disease. The V gene is TRBV20-1, the J gene TRBJ2-7, with 9 positions matching TRBD1. What was sequenced was peripheral blood. The DNA for the CDR3 is TGCAGTGCTAGAGGGGACAGGGTACTGTACTTC. Translating gives CSARGDRVLYF.